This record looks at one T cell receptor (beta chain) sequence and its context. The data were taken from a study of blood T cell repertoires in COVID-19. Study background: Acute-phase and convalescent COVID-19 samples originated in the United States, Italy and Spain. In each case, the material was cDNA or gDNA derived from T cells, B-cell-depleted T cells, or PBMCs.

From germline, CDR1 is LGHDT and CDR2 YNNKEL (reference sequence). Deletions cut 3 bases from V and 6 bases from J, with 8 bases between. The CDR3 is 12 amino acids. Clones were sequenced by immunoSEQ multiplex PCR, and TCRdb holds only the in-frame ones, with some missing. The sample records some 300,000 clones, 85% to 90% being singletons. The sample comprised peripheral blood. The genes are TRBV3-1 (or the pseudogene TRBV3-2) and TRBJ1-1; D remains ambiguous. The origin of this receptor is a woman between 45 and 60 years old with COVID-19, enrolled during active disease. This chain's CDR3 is CASSQWQAEAFF. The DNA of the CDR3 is TGTGCCAGCAGCCAGTGGCAGGCTGAAGCTTTCTTT.